The 21 T cell receptor beta chains presented below share a single source sample, sequenced in a study of T-cell reconstitution after alpha-beta-depleted transplantation in children. Preparing the TCRbeta library involved the use of unique molecular identifiers. In TCRdb, the PCR reads were re-called with MiXCR into one record per CDR3 protein. The sample holds approximately 800,000 distinct CDR3 sequences, under 20% seen once. The material was PBMCs, mostly from graft donor cells, obtained 360 days after TCRalphabeta/CD19-depleted stem cell transplant. The receptor source for this set is a male patient younger than 18 who had a stem cell transplant for acute lymphoblastic leukemia, so the T cells may come from the graft donor.

CDR3 coding DNA: TGCGCCAGCAGCCAAGCACAGGGTCTCAATGAGCAGTTCTTC. This translates into CASSQAQGLNEQFF. The V and J genes are TRBV4-1 and TRBJ2-1, with D tentatively TRBD1 (6 bases). The CDR3 is 14 amino acids. The V end was cut by 1 base, the J end by 6 bases, with 10 bases between. Germline lookup yields CDR1 MGHRA and CDR2 YSYEKL.

This clonotype has only a few counts. This chain joins TRBV5-1 and TRBJ2-1; D possibly corresponds to TRBD2 (5 bases). This CDR3 contains 15 residues. The V end was cut by 5 bases, the J end by 5 bases, with 17 bases between. In germline, CDR1 is SGHRS, CDR2 YFSETQ. CDR3 sequence: CASSGELARNNEQFF. The CDR3 DNA is TGCGCCAGCAGTGGAGAGCTAGCTCGAAACAATGAGCAGTTCTTC.

This chain uses TRBV6-1 with TRBJ2-1; 7 nucleotides agree with TRBD2. The V and J ends lost 6 bases and 7 bases, in that order; junction bases with no gene match: 9. The germline V gene has CDR1 MNHNS and CDR2 SASEGT. This CDR3 comprises 14 residues. CDR3 coding DNA: TGTGCCAGCAGCCCGACTAGCCCTAGGAATGAGCAGTTCTTC. It encodes CASSPTSPRNEQFF.

This clonotype appeared a few times. The chain couples TRBV29-1 to TRBJ2-3; D possibly matches TRBD1 or TRBD2 (5 bases each). Germline values: CDR1 SQVTM, CDR2 ANQGSEA. This CDR3 has 15 amino acids. Trimming shortened V by 4 bases and J by 3 bases, and 17 bases separated the two germline ends. CDR3 nucleotides: TGCAGCGTTGTTTTGAGGGGTTCGGGGACAGATACGCAGTATTTT. Translated, it gives CSVVLRGSGTDTQYF.

This clonotype came up a few times. The chain uses TRBV12-3 or TRBV12-4 and TRBJ1-1; 8 nucleotides match TRBD1. This CDR3 spans 14 amino acids. J was trimmed by 4 bases and V by 6 bases; bases with no gene match: 7. The CDR3 is CASRLGQGVTEAFF. CDR3 in DNA: TGTGCCAGCAGACTCGGACAGGGTGTCACTGAAGCTTTCTTT.

This CDR3 is CASSDLRWEEQYF. The DNA of the CDR3 is TGTGCCAGCAGTGACCTTAGGTGGGAAGAGCAGTACTTC. The chain employs TRBV27 and TRBJ2-7; no firm D call. There are 13 residues in the CDR3. The V end lost 5 bases, the J end lost 7 bases, and 15 bases lay between the germline ends. The germline gives CDR1 MNHEY, CDR2 SMNVEV (reference sequence).

This clonotype was found a few times. J is TRBJ1-2 and V is TRBV7-3; TRBD1 might be the D (6 bases). The V end lost 4 bases, the J end lost 8 bases, and 17 bases lay between the germline ends. CDR1 and CDR2 (germline): SGHTA, FQGTGA. The CDR3 extends over 14 amino acids. CDR3 nucleotides: TGTGCCAGCAGCTCTGACAGGTTCGGGGGAGGCTACACCTTC. As protein: CASSSDRFGGGYTF.

This clonotype has a count of ten or more. V usage is TRBV29-1 and J usage is TRBJ2-3, with 12 bases lining up with TRBD2. V was clipped by 6 bases and J by 8 bases; unmatched bases: 12. The CDR3 is 15 residues long. Germline CDR1 is SQVTM and CDR2 is ANQGSEA. The CDR3 DNA is TGCAGCGTCGGTCCCTCTAGCGGGAGGGCCGGTACGCAGTATTTT. Translating it yields CSVGPSSGRAGTQYF.

In its sample, this clonotype was seen a few times. V and J are TRBV19 and TRBJ2-1, with D hard to call. The CDR3 sequence is 14 residues long. The V end was cut by 10 bases, the J end by 1 base, with 14 bases between. From germline, CDR1 is LNHDA and CDR2 SQIVND (reference sequence). This CDR3 reads CATTAASSYNEQFF. CDR3 nucleotide sequence: TGTGCCACGACCGCTGCCTCTTCCTACAATGAGCAGTTCTTC.

This clonotype was observed a handful of times. The genes are TRBV4-2 and TRBJ2-5; D gene uncertain. The germline V and J ends were trimmed by 3 bases and 5 bases, with 7 bases remaining between them. In germline, CDR1 is LGHNA, CDR2 YNFKEQ. This CDR3 contains 12 residues. CDR3 sequence reads: CASSQGAETQYF. For the CDR3, the DNA is TGTGCCAGCAGCCAGGGCGCGGAGACCCAGTACTTC.

The V and J genes are TRBV14 and TRBJ2-3; 12 nucleotides line up with TRBD2. CDR1 and CDR2 (germline): SGHDN, FVKESK. This CDR3 contains 17 residues. Trimming removed 4 bases from V and 3 bases from J; junction bases left unmatched: 8. As DNA, the CDR3 is TGTGCCAGCAGCCGCCAGCCGACTAGCGGGAGAACAGATACGCAGTATTTT. It codes for CASSRQPTSGRTDTQYF. Combining the CDR3 with reference TRBV14 and TRBJ2-3 gives the whole variable domain EAGVTQFPSHSVIEKGQTVTLRCDPISGHDNLYWYRRVMGKEIKFLLHFVKESKQDESGMPNNRFLAERTGGTYSTLKVQPAELEDSGVYFCASSRQPTSGRTDTQYFGPGTRLTVL.

This clonotype appeared a few times. The chain is built from TRBV18 and TRBJ2-1; D remains ambiguous. There are 13 residues in the CDR3. Trimming removed 1 base at V and 6 bases at J, with 7 bases between. Germline CDR1 KGHSH, CDR2 LQKENI. DNA of the CDR3: TGTGCCAGCTCACCACGAAGGGCCAATGAGCAGTTCTTC. Its translation: CASSPRRANEQFF.

This clonotype was seen a handful of times. V gene TRBV24-1 combines with J gene TRBJ2-1, with D uncertain. Germline CDR1 and CDR2: KGHDR and SFDVKD. V gave up 5 bases and J gave up 2 bases, with 6 bases separating them. The CDR3 runs to 13 residues. The CDR3: CATSGVPYNEQFF. For the CDR3, the DNA is TGTGCCACCAGTGGGGTTCCCTACAATGAGCAGTTCTTC.

In this sample, this clonotype turned up many times. CDR3 sequence reads: CASSVRGRDTEAFF. The CDR3 DNA reads TGTGCCAGCAGCGTCCGGGGGCGGGACACTGAAGCTTTCTTT. The rearrangement uses TRBV13 and TRBJ1-1; maybe TRBD1 (6 bases). CDR1 and CDR2 from the germline V gene are PRHDT and FYEKMQ (reference sequence). V lost 5 bases, J lost 3 bases, and 13 bases lay in between. The CDR3 totals 14 residues.

The chain employs TRBV27 and TRBJ2-4; D possibly corresponds to TRBD2 (6 bases). Germline CDR1 is MNHEY and CDR2 is SMNVEV (reference sequence). V was shortened by 5 bases and J by 9 bases, with 14 bases between the two germline ends. The CDR3 loop spans 13 amino acids. DNA for the CDR3: TGTGCCAGCAGTCCATTCGGGGAGGTCATTCAGTACTTC. It translates to CASSPFGEVIQYF.

This clonotype showed up many times. The V gene is TRBV5-1, the J gene TRBJ2-3; no firm D call. Germline CDR1 reads SGHRS; CDR2 reads YFSETQ. V dropped 3 bases and J dropped 4 bases, with 12 bases sitting between them. This CDR3 is built from 14 residues. The CDR3 protein is CASSSQYSSDTQYF. CDR3 bases: TGCGCCAGCAGCTCTCAATACAGCTCAGATACGCAGTATTTT.

The chain carries TRBV7-6 and TRBJ2-1; a weak D match, TRBD2 (5 bases). The CDR3 length is 19 residues. Germline V lookup: CDR1 SGHVS, CDR2 FNYEAQ. The V end lost 1 base, the J end lost 0 bases, and 19 bases lay between the germline ends. CDR3: CASSLEVGYGETSYNEQFF. CDR3 nucleotides: TGTGCCAGCAGCTTAGAAGTAGGGTATGGGGAGACCTCCTACAATGAGCAGTTCTTC.

This clonotype was counted at least ten times. The genes are TRBV12-3 or TRBV12-4 and TRBJ2-1; 7 bases align to TRBD2. The junction had 8 bases not matched to a gene; V was cut back by 5 bases and J by 13 bases. This CDR3 region has 12 residues. The CDR3 DNA reads TGTGCCAGCAGTCTACAGCGGGATCTTCAGTTCTTC. Protein: CASSLQRDLQFF.

The sample holds a few counts of this clonotype. The chain uses TRBV4-1 and TRBJ2-1; D is ambiguous. This CDR3 has 13 residues. Germline V gene data show CDR1 as MGHRA and CDR2 as YSYEKL. Trimming left V 0 bases short and J 9 bases short, with 9 bases between. The CDR3 nucleotides read TGCGCCAGCAGCCAAGATCGAGGTGGTGAGCAGTTCTTC. Protein sequence: CASSQDRGGEQFF.

This clonotype was found a few times. This chain uses TRBV20-1 with TRBJ1-1, with D possibly TRBD1 on 5 matching bases. Germline V lookup: CDR1 DFQATT, CDR2 SNEGSKA (reference sequence). This CDR3 region has 12 residues. V gave up 1 base and J gave up 4 bases, with 7 bases separating them. The CDR3: CSARGQSTEAFF. The CDR3 DNA follows: TGCAGTGCTAGAGGACAGAGCACTGAAGCTTTCTTT.

This chain uses TRBV7-9 with TRBJ1-1; weak D call: TRBD1 (5 bases). The CDR3 is made up of 14 amino acids. V was shortened by 4 bases and J by 3 bases, with 12 bases between the two germline ends. CDR1 SEHNR and CDR2 FQNEAQ come from the germline V gene (reference sequence). The CDR3 reads CASSSPGGDTEAFF. CDR3 sequence (DNA): TGTGCCAGCAGCTCGCCCGGGGGTGACACTGAAGCTTTCTTT.